The 24 T cell receptor beta chains below come from one sample, sequenced in a study of blood T cells in healthy people across ages. A sample-barcoded 5' primer and a J-beta primer mix were used in a second PCR of roughly 6 to 11 cycles. In TCRdb, the 5' RACE reads were re-called with MiXCR into one record per CDR3 protein. The table shows 1.5 million to 2 million distinct CDR3 sequences, with just under 50% occurring only once. Sequenced input: blood. These receptors came from a woman between 35 and 50 years old in good health.

The rearrangement uses TRBV6-2 or TRBV6-3 and TRBJ1-6; the match to TRBD1 covers 8 bases. Trimming at V came to 2 bases and at J to 0 bases, leaving 6 bases not matched to a gene. Germline V lookup: CDR1 MNHEY, CDR2 SVGEGT. This CDR3 has 18 amino acids. CDR3 loop: CASSYETGESSYNSPLHF. DNA for the CDR3: TGTGCCAGCAGTTACGAGACAGGGGAGAGCTCCTATAATTCACCCCTCCACTTT.

This sequence joins TRBV5-1 and TRBJ2-3; TRBD2 matches 13 bases. With V trimmed by 0 bases and J by 5 bases, 6 bases remained unmatched. The CDR3 is 17 residues long. In germline, CDR1 is SGHRS, CDR2 YFSETQ. The CDR3 loop reads CASSLVTGTSGVDTQYF. The CDR3 DNA is TGCGCCAGCAGCTTGGTTACAGGGACTAGCGGGGTAGATACGCAGTATTTT.

The rearrangement uses TRBV12-3 or TRBV12-4 and TRBJ2-1; no definite D call. With 5 bases removed from V and 9 bases from J, the gap between germline ends came to 17 bases. This CDR3 has 14 amino acids. The CDR3 protein is CASSVSSGPSEQFF. DNA of the CDR3: TGTGCCAGCAGTGTATCATCGGGTCCGAGTGAGCAGTTCTTC.

The chain joins TRBV20-1 to TRBJ2-1; D not resolved. Germline loops: CDR1 DFQATT, CDR2 SNEGSKA (reference sequence). Trimming removed 4 bases from V and 0 bases from J, with 7 bases in between. The CDR3 loop spans 13 amino acids. CDR3 protein: CSAIKGSYNEQFF. In DNA, the CDR3 is TGCAGTGCTATAAAGGGCTCCTACAATGAGCAGTTCTTC.

The chain joins TRBV18 to TRBJ2-3; D is ambiguous. Germline V gene data show CDR1 as KGHSH and CDR2 as LQKENI. V lost 0 bases and J lost 2, with 9 bases in between. The CDR3 loop spans 15 amino acids. The CDR3 region is CASSPPAPITDTQYF. In nucleotides, the CDR3 is TGTGCCAGCTCACCACCGGCTCCAATCACAGATACGCAGTATTTT.

The rearrangement joins TRBV15 to TRBJ2-5, with D possibly being TRBD1 (6 bases). Germline CDR1 LNHNV, CDR2 YYDKDF (reference sequence). This CDR3 is built from 16 residues. V dropped 3 bases and J dropped 4 bases, with 18 bases sitting between them. The CDR3 sequence is CATSSQTGRGRETQYF. The CDR3 nucleotides read TGTGCCACCAGCAGTCAAACCGGCAGGGGACGAGAGACCCAGTACTTC.

This chain joins TRBV7-9 and TRBJ2-5, with a weak D call TRBD2 (6 bases). Looked up from germline, CDR1 is SEHNR and CDR2 is FQNEAQ (reference sequence). The V and J ends lost 0 bases and 11 bases respectively, with 13 bases between them. CDR3 length: 13 residues. The CDR3 DNA reads TGTGCCAGCAGCTTAGCGCAGCTTCGGGAGCAGTACTTC. This sequence encodes CASSLAQLREQYF.

This chain connects TRBV15 to TRBJ2-1, with D perhaps TRBD1 (6 bases). The CDR3 has 13 amino acids. Looked up from germline, CDR1 is LNHNV and CDR2 is YYDKDF (reference sequence). Here the CDR3 reads CASQTGSYNEQFF. In nucleotides, the CDR3 is TGTGCGTCCCAGACAGGCTCCTACAATGAGCAGTTCTTC.

The CDR3 DNA is TGTGCCAGCAGCTTAACCCCTCTAGTGACAGATACGCAGTATTTT. Its protein product is CASSLTPLVTDTQYF. The gene calls are TRBV7-2 and TRBJ2-3; no clear D. The CDR3 runs to 15 residues. Germline CDR1 reads SGHTA; CDR2 reads FQGNSA. V was trimmed by 2 bases and J by 3 bases, leaving 12 bases between them.

Concerning this clonotype: The junction does not match germline at one end; this may be a read error. The rearrangement links TRBV7-7 to TRBJ2-5; D gene ambiguous. The J call may not be correct, given that the DNA end is closer to TRBJ2-7. The germline V gene encodes CDR1 SSHAT and CDR2 FNYEAQ (reference sequence). The CDR3 loop spans 15 amino acids. CDR3 DNA sequence: TGTGCTAGCAGCCCCAGCAACTCGGAACTCAACGAGCAGTACTTC. It codes for CASSPSNSELNEQYF.

This rearrangement joins TRBV24-1 to TRBJ1-2, with D perhaps matching TRBD1 (5 bases). Between the trimmed V and J ends, which lost 4 bases and 4 bases, there was a span of 15 bases. The length of the CDR3 is 15 residues. Germline CDR1 reads KGHDR; CDR2 reads SFDVKD. CDR3 nucleotide sequence: TGTGCCACCAGTGAAAACCCGGGACCTCCCTATGGCTACACCTTC. Its translation is CATSENPGPPYGYTF.

This chain joins TRBV28 and TRBJ1-5; D is undetermined. CDR1 and CDR2 from the germline V gene are MDHEN and SYDVKM. Trimming pared 6 bases from V and 1 base from J, leaving 16 bases between. This CDR3 has 16 amino acids. CDR3 nucleotides: TGTGCCAGCAGAATAGGAGGGCAGTTCAGCAATCAGCCCCAGCATTTT. It is translated as CASRIGGQFSNQPQHF.

V and J are TRBV12-3 or TRBV12-4 and TRBJ1-4, with D possibly matching TRBD1 (6 bases). The CDR3 loop spans 15 amino acids. The V gene lost 5 bases and the J gene lost 1 base, with 11 bases spanning the gap. CDR3 sequence (DNA): TGTGCCAGCAGTCCGGGAGGGGGAACTAATGAAAAACTGTTTTTT. It yields the protein CASSPGGGTNEKLFF.

The V and J genes are TRBV25-1 and TRBJ2-6; 8 bases are a match to TRBD1. V was clipped by 1 base and J by 0 bases; unmatched bases: 5. The CDR3 is made up of 18 amino acids. Per germline, CDR1 MGHDK and CDR2 SYGVNS. CDR3 sequence (DNA): TGTGCCAGCAGTGAATTTGGGACAGGAACCTCTGGGGCCAACGTCCTGACTTTC. Its protein product is CASSEFGTGTSGANVLTF.

The chain employs TRBV6-2 or TRBV6-3 and TRBJ2-7, with D possibly matching TRBD1 (6 bases). The end of the DNA is better explained by TRBJ2-5, so the J call may be wrong. This CDR3 is 13 amino acids long. CDR1 and CDR2 (germline): MNHEY, SVGEGT. CDR3 region: CASSYKGVQTQYF. CDR3 bases: TGTGCCAGCAGTTACAAGGGGGTTCAGACCCAGTACTTC.

This chain uses TRBV7-6 with TRBJ2-3; a possible D gene is TRBD2 (5 bases). The CDR3 runs to 16 residues. The V gene lost 1 base and the J gene lost 1 base, with 12 bases spanning the gap. CDR1 SGHVS and CDR2 FNYEAQ come from the germline V gene. CDR3 amino acids: CASSLGSGSGTDTQYF. CDR3 coding DNA: TGTGCCAGCAGCTTAGGGAGTGGGAGTGGCACAGATACGCAGTATTTT.

The gene calls are TRBV27 and TRBJ1-1; TRBD1 aligns across 8 bases. CDR1 is MNHEY, CDR2 SMNVEV, per germline (reference sequence). The CDR3 runs to 14 residues. Trimming at V came to 4 bases and at J to 4 bases, leaving 5 bases not matched to a gene. As DNA, the CDR3 is TGTGCCAGCAGTTATCAGGGGGCGGTCACTGAAGCTTTCTTT. It is translated as CASSYQGAVTEAFF.

The rearrangement links TRBV6-2 or TRBV6-3 to TRBJ2-3; possibly TRBD1 or TRBD2 for D (7 bases each). The CDR3 is 16 amino acids. In germline, CDR1 is MNHEY, CDR2 SVGEGT. Trimming shortened V by 6 bases and J by 4 bases, and 20 bases separated the two germline ends. CDR3 sequence reads: CASSPRQGGVPDTQYF. In nucleotides, the CDR3 is TGTGCCAGCAGCCCTCGACAGGGAGGGGTTCCAGATACGCAGTATTTT.

This clonotype was seen many times. The CDR3 bases are TGTGCCAGCAGCCCTCCGGGGCTAGCGCAGTATTTT. Its translation is CASSPPGLAQYF. The rearrangement joins TRBV7-2 to TRBJ2-3; D is perhaps TRBD1 or TRBD2 (5 bases each). V was shortened by 5 bases and J by 10 bases, with 13 bases between the two germline ends. Per the germline V gene, CDR1 is SGHTA and CDR2 is FQGNSA. This CDR3 comprises 12 residues. The full variable domain, in which reference TRBV7-2 and TRBJ2-3 provide the parts outside the CDR3, is GAGVSQSPSNKVTEKGKDVELRCDPISGHTALYWYRQSLGQGLEFLIYFQGNSAPDKSGLPSDRFSAERTGGSVSTLTIQRTQQEDSAVYLCASSPPGLAQYFGPGTRLTVL.

The chain combines TRBV6-5 with TRBJ1-2, with D hard to call. Trimming cost V 5 bases and J 0 bases, with 16 bases left between them. CDR1 is MNHEY and CDR2 is SVGAGI in the germline V gene. The CDR3 contains 16 residues. The chain's CDR3 is CASSLIGLIPNYGYTF. The CDR3 DNA sequence: TGTGCCAGCAGTCTCATAGGCCTAATTCCTAACTATGGCTACACCTTC.

The chain is built from TRBV5-1 and TRBJ2-4; tentatively, D is TRBD1 (5 bases). The DNA end is a closer match to TRBJ2-7, so the J assignment may be wrong. The CDR3 spans 14 residues. Germline V gives CDR1 SGHRS, CDR2 YFSETQ. The CDR3 region is CASSLVSGSHEQYF. The DNA of the CDR3 is TGCGCCAGCAGCTTGGTTTCAGGGTCCCACGAGCAGTACTTC.

The rearrangement joins TRBV20-1 to TRBJ2-7, with D possibly being TRBD2 (7 bases). From germline, CDR1 is DFQATT and CDR2 SNEGSKA (reference sequence). CDR3 length: 11 residues. V lost 6 bases to trimming and J lost 10 bases, with 16 bases between them. CDR3 DNA: TGCAGTGCGTTGCGGGGGCTAAATCAGTACTTC. This gives the protein CSALRGLNQYF.

The gene calls are TRBV12-3 or TRBV12-4 and TRBJ2-4, with 8 bases fitting TRBD1. With the DNA end fitting TRBJ2-7 better, the J assignment may be wrong. The CDR3 totals 15 residues. In DNA, the CDR3 is TGTGCCAGCACTCCACTAGGGACAGGAAATGACGAGCAGTACTTC. Translating gives CASTPLGTGNDEQYF.

CDR3: CASEGVGTDTQYF. The DNA for the CDR3 is TGTGCCAGCGAAGGTGTAGGTACAGATACGCAGTATTTT. This chain uses TRBV28 with TRBJ2-3; D is ambiguous. V lost 8 bases to trimming and J lost 3 bases, with 12 bases between them. This CDR3 region has 13 residues. The germline V gene encodes CDR1 MDHEN and CDR2 SYDVKM.